These T cell receptor beta chains were read from a single sample in a study of blood T cell repertoires in COVID-19. Clones were read by immunoSEQ multiplex PCR, and TCRdb kept only the in-frame ones, dropping some. Altogether about 500,000 clones are present, 85% to 90% being singletons, with the ten largest covering around 0.9%. Sequencing used peripheral blood. All receptors derive from a man between 18 and 29 years old with COVID-19, enrolled during active disease. Both conserved end residues are part of each CDR3. D genes are given only for firm matches. The size entry is marked missing in some rows and otherwise reads once, few, many or a size class.

D,J,V,size,length,CDR3
TRBD1,TRBJ2-2,TRBV27,.,16,CASSLHGQGGTGELFF
TRBD2,TRBJ2-1,TRBV6-6,.,14,CASSPGGVYNEQFF
TRBD1,TRBJ1-5,TRBV19,.,14,CASSMGTVSKPQHF
.,TRBJ1-2,TRBV10-2,once,14,CASSGVREVNGYTF
TRBD1,TRBJ2-7,TRBV27,.,13,CARIRDRPSRGYF
TRBD2,TRBJ2-7,TRBV5-4,.,16,CASSRPSLAGTYEQYF
.,TRBJ2-7,TRBV6-2/TRBV6-3,.,15,CASRPQGASNYEQYF
TRBD1,TRBJ2-2,TRBV7-2,.,17,CASSLGGQGYITGELFF
TRBD1,TRBJ2-7,TRBV4-1,.,18,CASSQVGQVRPFSYEQYF
TRBD1,TRBJ1-4,TRBV9,.,16,CASSVAPGQINEKLFF
.,TRBJ2-5,TRBV2,.,12,CASSDGPQTQYF
.,TRBJ2-2,TRBV7-3,.,14,CASRRDTNTGELFF
.,TRBJ1-2,TRBV19,few,12,CASSTRSSGYTF
.,TRBJ2-7,TRBV7-4,.,15,CASSREGQGGYEQYF
.,TRBJ2-2,TRBV19,.,14,CASSKGQNTGELFF
.,TRBJ2-1,TRBV7-8,.,12,CASSQDWFGQFF
.,TRBJ2-5,TRBV18,.,13,CASSPSREETQYF
TRBD2,TRBJ2-7,TRBV6-6,.,16,CASSYSGTSGRNEQYF
TRBD1,TRBJ1-5,TRBV6-6,.,15,CASSYSGQGGEPQHF
TRBD2,TRBJ2-1,TRBV28,.,12,CASISGTNEQFF
TRBD2,TRBJ2-2,TRBV7-9,.,18,CASSSNRLAEANTGELFF
.,TRBJ1-3,TRBV14,.,15,CASSQQQSSGNTIYF
TRBD1,TRBJ1-1,TRBV19,.,14,CASSRPGQGAEAFF
.,TRBJ1-2,TRBV2,.,13,CASSEVGAKGYTF
.,TRBJ2-2,TRBV29-1,.,14,CSAQTYLNTGELFF
TRBD1,TRBJ2-5,TRBV9,.,14,CASSGTGWSETQYF